The 21 T cell receptor beta chains reported below all come from one sample, sequenced in a study of cytomegalovirus exposure and HLA in healthy donors. The PCR had 60 Vbeta and 13 Jbeta primers. Measured with immunoSEQ multiplex PCR; TCRdb has only the in-frame clones, and not every one. The data show under 130,000 clones, 65% to 75% seen once. Input material: PBMCs. The receptors here all came from a middle-aged man in good health and CMV-seropositive.

This clone was counted once. The chain couples TRBV10-2 to TRBJ2-1; TRBD2 matches 9 bases. Germline CDR1 reads WSHSY; CDR2 reads SAAADI. The CDR3 has 17 amino acids. The V and J ends lost 8 bases and 10 bases, in that order; junction bases with no gene match: 21. The CDR3 is CASARRGGGRASVEQFF. The CDR3 bases are TGCGCCAGCGCTCGCCGGGGAGGCGGGAGGGCCTCGGTCGAGCAGTTCTTC.

The chain uses TRBV9 and TRBJ1-3; unclear D gene. The CDR3 sequence is 14 residues long. Deletions cut 3 bases from V and 0 bases from J, with 7 bases between. In germline, CDR1 is SGDLS, CDR2 YYNGEE. The CDR3 DNA sequence: TGTGCCAGCAGCGCCGGGAACTCTGGAAACACCATATATTTT. Protein product: CASSAGNSGNTIYF. Full variable domain (missing parts from reference TRBV9 and TRBJ1-3): DSGVTQTPKHLITATGQRVTLRCSPRSGDLSVYWYQQSLDQGLQFLIQYYNGEERAKGNILERFSAQQFPDLHSELNLSSLELGDSALYFCASSAGNSGNTIYFGEGSWLTVV.

This clone was observed a handful of times. The J gene is TRBJ2-1, the V gene TRBV6-1; D is unclear. The CDR3 covers 15 residues. Looked up from germline, CDR1 is MNHNS and CDR2 is SASEGT. Between the trimmed V and J ends, which lost 1 base and 3 bases, there was a span of 10 bases. The CDR3 DNA reads TGTGCCAGCAGTGAAGTGAGCACTCTCTACAATGAGCAGTTCTTC. Protein: CASSEVSTLYNEQFF.

The rearrangement joins TRBV29-1 to TRBJ2-3, with D possibly TRBD1 on 5 matching bases. The CDR3 covers 10 residues. Germline V CDR1 and CDR2: SQVTM, ANQGSEA. Deletions cut 5 bases from V and 8 bases from J, with 8 bases between. CDR3 bases: TGCAGCGTTCCCCAGGGTACGCAGTATTTT. This sequence encodes CSVPQGTQYF.

This clone has just one count. The V and J genes are TRBV27 and TRBJ1-5; D gene unclear. This CDR3 is built from 14 residues. V was cut by 2 bases and J by 4 bases, with 9 bases left in between. The germline V gene has CDR1 MNHEY and CDR2 SMNVEV (reference sequence). CDR3 bases: TGTGCCAGCAGTTTAGGACTGCCAAATCAGCCCCAGCATTTT. It yields the protein CASSLGLPNQPQHF.

Turning to this clone: Sequence at one end of the junction differs from germline and may be a read error. Other DNA sequences in this specimen translate into the identical CDR3. This chain joins TRBV7-9 and TRBJ1-2, with D perhaps matching TRBD1 (5 bases). The CDR3 covers 14 residues. CDR1 and CDR2 (germline): SEHNR, FQNEAQ (reference sequence). The CDR3 sequence is CASSLQAANYGYTF. CDR3 in DNA: TGTGCGAGCAGCCTACAGGCAGCTAACTATGGCTACACCTTC.

V and J are TRBV2 and TRBJ2-7; 9 nucleotides agree with TRBD1. Unmatched junction bases numbered 2, after V lost 8 bases and J lost 3 bases. Germline CDR1 SNHLY, CDR2 FYNNEI. This CDR3 region has 12 residues. CDR3 DNA: TGTGCCAGCGACAGGGGGGACTACGAGCAGTACTTC. Translating it yields CASDRGDYEQYF.

J is TRBJ1-4 and V is TRBV4-3; 10 nucleotides line up with TRBD1. Germline V CDR1 and CDR2: LGHNA, YSLEER. The CDR3 contains 16 residues. Trimming cost V 1 base and J 6 bases; bases outside gene matches: 5. CDR3 bases: TGCGCCAGCAGCCAAGGCGAAGGGACAGGGGATGAAAAACTGTTTTTT. Amino acid sequence: CASSQGEGTGDEKLFF.

The chain links TRBV6-5 to TRBJ1-4; the match to TRBD1 covers 7 bases. V trimming: 6 bases; J trimming: 3 bases; junction bases outside the gene matches: 4. Germline V gene data show CDR1 as MNHEY and CDR2 as SVGAGI. The CDR3 sequence is 14 residues long. The DNA for the CDR3 is TGTGCCAGCAGGCCGGGACAGCCTAATGAAAAACTGTTTTTT. Translating it yields CASRPGQPNEKLFF.

The rearrangement uses TRBV18 and TRBJ2-3; 7 nucleotides agree with TRBD2. J gave up 4 bases and V 5 bases, and 6 bases lay outside the gene matches. Germline V CDR1 and CDR2: KGHSH, LQKENI. The CDR3 extends over 14 amino acids. The chain's CDR3 is CASSTGGDADTQYF. In DNA form, the CDR3 reads TGTGCCAGCTCAACGGGGGGAGACGCAGATACGCAGTATTTT.

This chain links TRBV19 with TRBJ1-1; D unresolved. This CDR3 has 12 amino acids. The V end lost 9 bases, the J end lost 1 base, and 9 bases lay between the germline ends. CDR1 is LNHDA, CDR2 SQIVND, per germline (reference sequence). The CDR3 DNA sequence: TGTGCCAGCACTATGGGGAACACTGAAGCTTTCTTT. Translated, it gives CASTMGNTEAFF. Full variable domain (remainder filled in from reference TRBV19 and TRBJ1-1): DGGITQSPKYLFRKEGQNVTLSCEQNLNHDAMYWYRQDPGQGLRLIYYSQIVNDFQKGDIAEGYSVSREKKESFPLTVTSAQKNPTAFYLCASTMGNTEAFFGQGTRLTVV.

The chain links TRBV18 to TRBJ1-1, with D possibly TRBD1 on 6 matching bases. Germline CDR1 and CDR2: KGHSH and LQKENI. The V end was cut by 4 bases, the J end by 0 bases, with 12 bases between. The CDR3 contains 15 residues. CDR3 amino acids: CASSQGEGVNTEAFF. Written as DNA, the CDR3 is TGTGCCAGCTCACAGGGGGAGGGAGTGAACACTGAAGCTTTCTTT.

The rearrangement links TRBV7-3 to TRBJ2-1; a weak D match, TRBD2 (8 bases). V shed 5 bases and J shed 12 bases, with 14 bases lying between them. Looked up from germline, CDR1 is SGHTA and CDR2 is FQGTGA. The CDR3 has 12 residues. CDR3 in amino acids: CASSPGGDRQFF. In DNA, the CDR3 is TGTGCCAGCAGCCCCGGGGGGGACAGGCAGTTCTTC.

Here the CDR3 reads CASSATGNTEAFF. CDR3 DNA sequence: TGTGCCAGCAGCGCCACAGGGAACACTGAAGCTTTCTTT. The rearrangement uses TRBV7-9 and TRBJ1-1, with D perhaps TRBD1 (5 bases). CDR3 size: 13 residues. V was clipped by 5 bases and J by 1 base, with 8 bases between them. Germline lookup yields CDR1 SEHNR and CDR2 FQNEAQ (reference sequence).

In its sample, this clone was seen a few times. This sequence joins TRBV10-3 and TRBJ2-3, with TRBD2 matching over 8 bases. Germline values: CDR1 ENHRY, CDR2 SYGVKD. There are 15 residues in the CDR3. J was trimmed by 6 bases and V by 3 bases; bases with no gene match: 8. CDR3 loop: CAISELAGNGDTQYF. The CDR3 DNA sequence: TGTGCCATCAGTGAATTAGCGGGGAATGGGGATACGCAGTATTTT.

DNA of the CDR3: TGTGCCAGCAGCTATGCTATTACTAGCGGTCGACCTTTCACCGGGGAGCTGTTTTTT. Protein sequence: CASSYAITSGRPFTGELFF. The genes are TRBV21-1 and TRBJ2-2; TRBD2, the table's D call, was not compared with the DNA. TRBV21-1 is a recognized pseudogene. This CDR3 has 19 residues.

This sequence joins TRBV9 and TRBJ1-2; maybe TRBD1 (5 bases). CDR3 size: 14 residues. V lost 4 bases to trimming and J lost 8 bases, with 18 bases between them. Germline V gene sequence: CDR1 SGDLS, CDR2 YYNGEE. CDR3 residues: CASSPQTGGEGYTF. In DNA form, the CDR3 reads TGTGCCAGCAGCCCCCAGACCGGGGGGGAGGGCTACACCTTC.

The chain uses TRBV11-2 and TRBJ1-2; perhaps TRBD1 as D (6 bases). The CDR3 loop spans 13 amino acids. Deletions cut 0 bases from V and 8 bases from J, with 10 bases between. Germline V CDR1 and CDR2: SGHAT, FQNNGV. CDR3 in amino acids: CASSLEGRGGYTF. The CDR3 bases are TGTGCCAGCAGCTTAGAGGGCAGGGGAGGCTACACCTTC.

This clone appeared once. The junction shows a germline mismatch at one end, possibly a read error. The V call is TRBV28, the J call TRBJ2-7; TRBD2 might be the D (7 bases). The CDR3 contains 11 residues. Germline V CDR1 and CDR2: MDHEN, SYDVKM. The CDR3 region has the DNA TGTGCCAGCAGGGGGGGGGCCCAATACCGGTTC. Its translation: CASRGGAQYRF.

This clone was seen once. The chain employs TRBV14 and TRBJ2-3; possibly TRBD2 for D (6 bases). CDR1 and CDR2 (germline): SGHDN, FVKESK. The V end lost 0 bases, the J end lost 0 bases, and 13 bases lay between the germline ends. This CDR3 has 17 residues. The CDR3 DNA reads as TGTGCCAGCAGCCAAGATATTGCGGGGACTAGCACAGATACGCAGTATTTT. Translation gives CASSQDIAGTSTDTQYF.

In its sample, this clone was seen a few times. V is TRBV9 and J is TRBJ2-6; D is undetermined. CDR1 is SGDLS and CDR2 is YYNGEE in the germline V gene. The CDR3 sequence is 14 residues long. Deletions cut 4 bases from V and 0 bases from J, with 5 bases between. CDR3 residues: CASSSSSGANVLTF. CDR3 bases: TGTGCCAGCAGCAGTAGCTCTGGGGCCAACGTCCTGACTTTC.